This T cell receptor beta chain came from a study of CD8+ T cells in alopecia areata (dated by TCRdb to the late 2010s). Concerning the study at large: Treated patients were enrolled in an open-label pilot trial of oral tofacitinib at 5 to 10 mg twice daily for moderate-to-severe alopecia areata. Patients on tofacitinib were biopsied at baseline and after 4 and 24 weeks of treatment, and several of the patients also had a later scalp biopsy. Human TCRbeta sequencing covered scalp tissue and sorted CD4+ and CD8+ peripheral blood T cells from patchy and totalis/universalis alopecia areata patients and healthy controls. Clonality in the scalp was compared among normal scalp (n=4), patchy alopecia areata scalp (n=8), and alopecia totalis/universalis scalp (n=8). To study T cell clonal expansion in alopecia areata, the researchers applied high-throughput TCRbeta sequencing to both the C3H/HeJ mouse model and human patients. RNA was extracted with the PAXgene miRNA kit for fixed scalp, the miRNeasy kit for PBMCs, and the RNeasy kit for mouse skin. Tofacitinib was given for 6 to 18 months, followed by 6 months of follow-up off drug to assess delayed response and recurrence. immunoSEQ multiplex PCR using 35 Vbeta forward primers and 13 Jbeta reverse primers was used to amplify TCRbeta CDR3 regions. Points the paper makes about the study in general: Scalp TCR repertoire analysis is complicated because resident alphabeta T cells in normal human skin are also sequenced, whereas mouse skin is dominated by gammadelta T cells. Compared with mice, TCR sequences shared between patients were less clear, possibly partly because of HLA diversity across the patient population. Compared with normal scalp, lesional scalp had higher clonality and more expanded CD8+ clones, particularly in alopecia totalis/universalis, a pattern that suggests antigenic drive.

Including cysteine and phenylalanine, the CDR3 has 15 amino acids. CDR3 DNA only is kept here, 45 bases in frame from base 1. CDR1 and CDR2 were assigned from the germline V gene (reference sequence) as SEHNR and FQNEAQ. V loses 5 bases, J loses 5 bases, and the germline ends lie 19 bases apart. This clone was picked up a small number of times. This clone's antigen is unknown. It has no much larger one-base neighbor in the sample; base qualities were not kept. The sample's time point, from its label and the paper: baseline before oral tofacitinib. Lesional scalp punch biopsies and peripheral blood were obtained from alopecia areata patients. After PBMCs were isolated by density centrifugation and stained for CD3, CD4 and CD8, a FACSAria was used to sort CD4+ and CD8+ T cells. Library creation used the immunoSEQ multiplex PCR assay. To provide template for TCR sequencing, every sample had RNA extracted and reverse transcribed into cDNA. First-strand cDNA was synthesized with SuperScript III using a 2:1 mix of oligo-dT and random hexamers. A synthetic immune receptor repertoire was used to gauge amplification bias, and whatever bias remained was removed computationally. The paper's data handling went like this. Raw reads were preprocessed to remove errors, and CDR3 was defined according to IMGT conventions as the region from the conserved cysteine to phenylalanine. To get clonality, Shannon entropy was normalized by log2 of the number of productive unique TCRs and the result was subtracted from 1. Whether scalp clones were CD4 or CD8 was inferred by matching scalp TCRbeta sequences against CD4 and CD8 repertoires sorted from blood. Here the immuneACCESS table is served through TCRdb, limited to in-frame sequences with V and J called. Missing clones are a known gap in these copies; in checked studies unresolved V genes cover under half, and the rest lacks a known reason. From that table come the V and J calls and clone size; the DNA was used to work out D and trimming. Here the sample has around 140,000 clones; around 49% occur a single time. The ten largest clones add up to roughly a sixth of the sample.

Here the chain combines TRBV7-9 and TRBJ2-7; the D gene could be TRBD1 or TRBD2, each one agreeing over 5 bases. The sequenced sample was CD8+ T cells sorted from blood, obtained at week 0. This clonotype was sampled from a human donor with alopecia areata. The CDR3 corresponds to CASSLSTGGVNEQYF. The DNA sequence is TGTGCCAGCAGCCTGAGCACTGGGGGAGTTAACGAGCAGTACTTC.